Sequencing of this T cell receptor (beta chain) was carried out in a study of T cell responses to AZD1222 COVID-19 vaccine. Across the whole study: Second-dose timings of about 4 or about 12 weeks were pooled. Regarding the study as a whole: It was only six AZD1222 recipients who were seropositive at baseline. Donors were chiefly white British, with a greater number of females, and clonal diversity was perhaps underestimated.

Comments on this clone: The antigen is undetermined.

Germline V lookup: CDR1 SNHLY, CDR2 FYNNEI. Trimming removed 6 bases from V and 3 bases from J, with 8 bases in between. There are 12 residues in the CDR3. Generated by immunoSEQ multiplex PCR, the TCRdb table keeps only in-frame clones and is missing some. The data contain 120,000 or so clones, around 91% of them singletons. The sequence was obtained from an adult in good health. The chain couples TRBV2 to TRBJ1-2, with D unclear. Specimen: peripheral blood, collected on day 0 of AZD1222 vaccination. The CDR3 DNA is TGTGCCAGCAGCGGGGAGGACTATGGCTACACCTTC. Protein: CASSGEDYGYTF.